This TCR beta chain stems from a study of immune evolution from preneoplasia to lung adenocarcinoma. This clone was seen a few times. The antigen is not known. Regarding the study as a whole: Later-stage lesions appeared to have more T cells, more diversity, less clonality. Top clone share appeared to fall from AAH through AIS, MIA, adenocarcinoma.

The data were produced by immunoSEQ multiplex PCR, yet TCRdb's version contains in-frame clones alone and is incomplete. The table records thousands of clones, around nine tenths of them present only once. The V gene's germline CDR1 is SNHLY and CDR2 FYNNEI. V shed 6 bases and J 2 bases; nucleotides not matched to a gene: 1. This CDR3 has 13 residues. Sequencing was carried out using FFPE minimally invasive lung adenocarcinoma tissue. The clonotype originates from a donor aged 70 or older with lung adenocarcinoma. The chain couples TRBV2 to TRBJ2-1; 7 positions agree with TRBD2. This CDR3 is CASRGRAYNEQFF. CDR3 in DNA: TGTGCCAGCAGAGGGAGGGCCTACAATGAGCAGTTCTTC.